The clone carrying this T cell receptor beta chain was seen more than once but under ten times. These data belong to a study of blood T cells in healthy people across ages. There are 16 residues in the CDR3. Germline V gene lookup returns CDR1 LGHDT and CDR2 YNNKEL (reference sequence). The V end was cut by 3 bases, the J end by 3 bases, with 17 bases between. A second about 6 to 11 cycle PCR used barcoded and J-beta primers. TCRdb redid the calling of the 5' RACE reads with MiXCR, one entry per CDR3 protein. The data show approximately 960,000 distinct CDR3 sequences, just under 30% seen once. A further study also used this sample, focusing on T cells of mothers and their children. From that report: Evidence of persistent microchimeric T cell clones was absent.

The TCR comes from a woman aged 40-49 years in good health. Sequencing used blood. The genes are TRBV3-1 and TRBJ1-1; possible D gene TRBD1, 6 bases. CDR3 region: CASSHTTLKGDTEAFF. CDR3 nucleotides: TGTGCCAGCAGCCATACAACCCTAAAGGGGGACACTGAAGCTTTCTTT.